This T cell receptor (beta chain) was identified in a study of PD-1 blockade in mismatch repair-deficient tumors. In the study overall: Patients had about a dozen mismatch repair-deficient cancer types, all previously treated and progressing.

Generated by immunoSEQ multiplex PCR, the TCRdb table keeps only in-frame clones and is missing some. The sample has about 84,000 clones, about 85% seen once; the top ten hold 2.5% to 3%. On this clone: Its specificity is unknown.

Study-wide results and limits: After pembrolizumab, tumor-resident clones rose rapidly, then generally contracted before radiologic responses.

Every patient had mismatch repair deficiency by PCR or immunohistochemistry. The material sequenced was peripheral blood, taken 12 weeks after starting pembrolizumab. The sequence was obtained from an adult with mismatch repair-deficient cancer.

CDR3 region: CASSRPGTAYGYTF. The CDR3 coding sequence is TGTGCCAGCAGCCGTCCAGGGACAGCCTATGGCTACACCTTC. V is TRBV11-2 and J is TRBJ1-2; 7 bases are a match to TRBD1. This CDR3 has 14 amino acids. V lost 5 bases and J lost 4; bases outside the gene matches: 7. Germline V CDR1 and CDR2: SGHAT, FQNNGV.